Presented here are 14 T cell receptor beta chains from one specimen sequenced in a study of identical twins. TCRdb redid the calling of the 5' RACE reads with MiXCR, one entry per CDR3 protein. The data contain roughly 1,500,000 distinct CDR3 sequences, around 29% of them singletons. Sequencing was done on a sample of cord blood. The source of these receptors is a newborn girl in good health.

This clonotype was detected many times. The chain recombines TRBV2 with TRBJ2-7; TRBD2 might be the D (6 bases). Germline values: CDR1 SNHLY, CDR2 FYNNEI. The V gene lost 6 bases and the J gene lost 5 bases, with 11 bases spanning the gap. The CDR3 extends over 12 amino acids. CDR3 loop: CASSGDLNEQYF. The CDR3 DNA reads TGTGCCAGCAGCGGGGACTTAAACGAGCAGTACTTC.

The chain recombines TRBV20-1 with TRBJ2-3; the D is unclear. Trimming took off 0 bases at V and 2 bases at J, with 9 bases between the two ends. Germline CDR1 reads DFQATT; CDR2 reads SNEGSKA (reference sequence). The CDR3 has 14 residues. This chain's CDR3 is CSARDQRLTDTQYF. In DNA, the CDR3 is TGCAGTGCTAGAGATCAGCGCCTCACAGATACGCAGTATTTT.

The rearrangement joins TRBV7-9 to TRBJ2-2; no reliable D call. Germline V gene lookup returns CDR1 SEHNR and CDR2 FQNEAQ (reference sequence). CDR3 length: 13 residues. V lost 5 bases and J lost 9, with 13 bases in between. The CDR3 loop is CASSNISRRELFF. The CDR3 nucleotides are TGTGCCAGCAGCAACATATCCCGGAGGGAGCTGTTTTTT.

The CDR3 DNA sequence: TGTGCCAGCAGTTTCCCGACTATGGACAGGGCCGAGCAGTACTTC. Protein: CASSFPTMDRAEQYF. The V and J genes are TRBV28 and TRBJ2-7, with 8 bases aligning to TRBD1. The CDR3 totals 15 residues. CDR1 and CDR2 from the germline V gene are MDHEN and SYDVKM. Trimming removed 3 bases from V and 6 bases from J; junction bases left unmatched: 10. Complete variable domain (other parts from reference TRBV28 and TRBJ2-7): DVKVTQSSRYLVKRTGEKVFLECVQDMDHENMFWYRQDPGLGLRLIYFSYDVKMKEKGDIPEGYSVSREKKERFSLILESASTNQTSMYLCASSFPTMDRAEQYFGPGTRLTVT.

This clonotype occurred a few times. This chain's CDR3 is CASSDSFRDGYEQYF. DNA for the CDR3: TGTGCCAGCAGTGATTCCTTCCGGGACGGCTACGAGCAGTACTTC. This sequence joins TRBV25-1 and TRBJ2-5; D may correspond to TRBD1 or TRBD2 (5 bases each). The assigned J gene may be wrong: the sequence end matches TRBJ2-7 better. This CDR3 spans 15 amino acids. Germline CDR1 reads MGHDK; CDR2 reads SYGVNS.

The count of this clonotype is one. This chain joins TRBV11-3 and TRBJ2-7; D unclear. This CDR3 has 12 residues. Germline values: CDR1 SGHNT, CDR2 YENEEA. Trimming took off 7 bases at V and 0 bases at J, with 7 bases between the two ends. CDR3 sequence: CASTENSYEQYF. The CDR3 nucleotides read TGTGCCAGCACCGAAAACTCCTACGAGCAGTACTTC.

This clonotype was picked up a small number of times. V usage is TRBV10-3 and J usage is TRBJ2-1; perhaps TRBD1 as D (6 bases). With 7 bases removed from V and 2 bases from J, the gap between germline ends came to 15 bases. CDR1 and CDR2 (germline): ENHRY, SYGVKD. The CDR3 runs to 15 residues. CDR3 sequence (DNA): TGTGCCATCAACCCGTGGGGGCTAGCCTACAATGAGCAGTTCTTC. Amino acid sequence: CAINPWGLAYNEQFF.

V usage is TRBV20-1 and J usage is TRBJ2-1; 12 bases fit TRBD2. The CDR3 is 15 amino acids. Germline loops: CDR1 DFQATT, CDR2 SNEGSKA (reference sequence). With 5 bases clipped from V and 8 bases from J, the junction kept 10 bases outside the gene matches. In DNA form, the CDR3 reads TGCAGTGCTCGACAGACTAGCGGGAGTAGGGATGAGCAGTTCTTC. It encodes CSARQTSGSRDEQFF.

This clonotype was counted many times. A junction boundary mismatches the germline segment, possibly from a read error. The chain combines TRBV7-2 with TRBJ2-4; possibly TRBD2 for D (5 bases). Germline lookup yields CDR1 SGHTA and CDR2 FQGNSA. The CDR3 runs 16 residues. The CDR3 reads CASSLGSGLAKNIQYF. The CDR3 bases are TGCGCCAGCAGCTTGGGAAGCGGACTAGCCAAAAACATTCAGTACTTC.

This clonotype has only a few counts. This chain connects TRBV7-9 to TRBJ2-1; TRBD1 is a possible D gene (6 bases). Germline CDR1 SEHNR, CDR2 FQNEAQ (reference sequence). Trimming took off 2 bases at V and 7 bases at J, with 12 bases between the two ends. This CDR3 is built from 14 residues. CDR3 sequence reads: CASSLSGQGNEQFF. The DNA of the CDR3 is TGTGCCAGCAGCTTATCGGGACAAGGTAATGAGCAGTTCTTC. Full variable domain (outside the CDR3, taken from reference TRBV7-9 and TRBJ2-1): DTGVSQNPRHKITKRGQNVTFRCDPISEHNRLYWYRQTLGQGPEFLTYFQNEAQLEKSRLLSDRFSAERPKGSFSTLEIQRTEQGDSAMYLCASSLSGQGNEQFFGPGTRLTVL.

V usage is TRBV20-1 and J usage is TRBJ2-1, with 8 bases fitting TRBD2. The CDR3 is made up of 14 amino acids. Trimming removed 2 bases from V and 5 bases from J; junction bases left unmatched: 5. CDR1 is DFQATT and CDR2 is SNEGSKA in the germline V gene (reference sequence). This CDR3 reads CSARLTSDHNEQFF. CDR3 DNA: TGCAGTGCTAGACTGACTAGCGACCACAATGAGCAGTTCTTC.

This chain uses TRBV6-1 with TRBJ2-5; no definite D call. Deletions cut 2 bases from V and 11 bases from J, with 15 bases between. The CDR3 runs to 13 residues. Per germline, CDR1 MNHNS and CDR2 SASEGT. This CDR3 is CASSEHIYNGQYF. The CDR3 DNA follows: TGTGCCAGCAGTGAACACATATACAATGGGCAGTACTTC.

This clonotype is a singleton in its sample. The CDR3 sequence: CASSSLQGGAFF. The CDR3 DNA sequence: TGTGCCAGCAGTTCCCTACAGGGAGGAGCTTTCTTT. The V gene is TRBV2, the J gene TRBJ1-1; perhaps TRBD1 as D (6 bases). The CDR3 spans 12 residues. The V gene's germline CDR1 is SNHLY and CDR2 FYNNEI. The V end was cut by 5 bases, the J end by 10 bases, with 14 bases between. The full variable domain, its missing parts supplied by reference TRBV2 and TRBJ1-1, is EPEVTQTPSHQVTQMGQEVILRCVPISNHLYFYWYRQILGQKVEFLVSFYNNEISEKSEIFDDQFSVERPDGSNFTLKIRSTKLEDSAMYFCASSSLQGGAFFGQGTRLTVV.

This clonotype was detected only a few times. This chain uses TRBV27 with TRBJ2-5; D remains ambiguous. This CDR3 contains 13 residues. The V gene lost 0 bases and the J gene lost 11 bases, with 13 bases spanning the gap. The germline V gene has CDR1 MNHEY and CDR2 SMNVEV (reference sequence). In DNA, the CDR3 is TGTGCCAGCAGTTTATCTAGTCGGAATGAGCAGTACTTC. This gives the protein CASSLSSRNEQYF.